One sample yielded the 27 T cell receptor beta chains listed below, sequenced in a study of CD8+CD57+ T cells in acquired aplastic anemia. TCR beta VDJ combinations and CDR3 sequences were profiled from genomic DNA. Each CDR3 protein is one row after TCRdb ran MiXCR on the reads. Among 300,000 or so distinct CDR3 sequences, 55% to 60% were seen once, and the ten largest hold 8%. The sequencing input was sorted CD4+, CD8+, or CD8+CD57+ T cells (not recorded which) from PBMCs. The source of these receptors is a human donor with severe aplastic anemia or a healthy control (not recorded which).

In this sample, this clonotype turned up a few times. A junction boundary mismatches the germline segment, possibly from a read error. The chain recombines TRBV6-1 with TRBJ2-3; 13 nucleotides agree with TRBD2. This CDR3 has 19 residues. CDR1 is MNHNS and CDR2 is SASEGT in the germline V gene. The CDR3 loop is CASSEWTGLAGKGADTQCF. The CDR3 coding sequence is TGTGCCAGCAGTGAATGGACGGGACTAGCGGGGAAAGGTGCAGATACGCAGTGTTTT.

A note on this clonotype: The CDR3 end shows no conserved phenylalanine or tryptophan, and so a read error is likely. The DNA is omitted, as the CDR3 cannot be located on it reliably, and the CDR3 follows TCRdb's listing. The chain carries TRBV7-2 and TRBJ2-1. Germline CDR1 is SGHTA and CDR2 is FQGNSA. 8 amino acids form the CDR3, both terminal residues included. CDR3 amino acids: CASSLAPN.

This clonotype was seen repeatedly, ten times or more. V gene TRBV7-3 combines with J gene TRBJ2-1, with 9 bases fitting TRBD2. The CDR3 totals 16 residues. V trimming: 5 bases; J trimming: 10 bases; junction bases outside the gene matches: 15. CDR1 SGHTA and CDR2 FQGTGA come from the germline V gene. CDR3 residues: CASSPVAAGGDGEQFF. DNA of the CDR3: TGTGCCAGCAGCCCGGTAGCGGCGGGGGGGGACGGGGAGCAGTTCTTC.

This clonotype has a count of ten or more. This rearrangement joins TRBV5-1 to TRBJ2-5; 11 positions match TRBD2. V was pared by 5 bases and J by 1 base, with 4 bases of the junction left unmatched. The CDR3 sequence is 15 residues long. CDR1 and CDR2 from the germline V gene are SGHRS and YFSETQ. CDR3 sequence reads: CASSRGTSGQETQYF. CDR3 nucleotide sequence: TGCGCCAGCAGTAGGGGGACTAGCGGCCAAGAGACCCAGTACTTC.

The gene calls are TRBV7-2 and TRBJ2-7; unclear D gene. CDR1 is SGHTA, CDR2 FQGNSA, per germline. The CDR3 has 15 residues. The V end was cut by 1 base, the J end by 2 bases, with 12 bases between. CDR3 DNA sequence: TGTGCCAGCAGCTTAGGGGTGGGTCCCGCCTACGAGCAGTACTTC. Its translation: CASSLGVGPAYEQYF. The full variable domain, completed using reference TRBV7-2 and TRBJ2-7, is GAGVSQSPSNKVTEKGKDVELRCDPISGHTALYWYRQSLGQGLEFLIYFQGNSAPDKSGLPSDRFSAERTGGSVSTLTIQRTQQEDSAVYLCASSLGVGPAYEQYFGPGTRLTVT.

V usage is TRBV10-1 and J usage is TRBJ1-2; D uncertain. This CDR3 spans 13 amino acids. Germline values: CDR1 WNHNN, CDR2 SYGVQD (reference sequence). Trimming removed 3 bases at V and 6 bases at J, with 11 bases between. The CDR3 DNA follows: TGCGCCAGCAGTGATTCAAGGGTCGATGGCTACACCTTC. Translation: CASSDSRVDGYTF.

About this clonotype: A read error may explain this, as a much larger clone is one base away. This chain links TRBV6-6 with TRBJ2-5; D remains ambiguous. This CDR3 has 13 amino acids. V was shortened by 4 bases and J by 5 bases, with 11 bases between the two germline ends. Germline CDR1 reads MNHNY; CDR2 reads SVGAGI (reference sequence). The CDR3 spells CASSCSRFETQYF. In DNA, the CDR3 is TGTGCCAGCAGTTGCTCTCGTTTCGAGACCCAGTACTTC.

The chain links TRBV11-2 to TRBJ2-2, with a weak D call TRBD2 (7 bases). Germline V lookup: CDR1 SGHAT, CDR2 FQNNGV. This CDR3 is built from 15 residues. Between the trimmed V and J ends, which lost 5 bases and 4 bases, there was a span of 14 bases. The CDR3 is CASSQQGGGTGELFF. CDR3 DNA sequence: TGTGCCAGCAGCCAGCAGGGAGGGGGCACCGGGGAGCTGTTTTTT. Full variable domain (rest looked up from reference TRBV11-2 and TRBJ2-2): EAGVAQSPRYKIIEKRQSVAFWCNPISGHATLYWYQQILGQGPKLLIQFQNNGVVDDSQLPKDRFSAERLKGVDSTLKIQPAKLEDSAVYLCASSQQGGGTGELFFGEGSRLTVL.

V is TRBV10-1 and J is TRBJ2-7; 8 bases are shared with TRBD1. The length of the CDR3 is 14 residues. Germline values: CDR1 WNHNN, CDR2 SYGVQD (reference sequence). With 10 bases clipped from V and 0 bases from J, the junction kept 8 bases outside the gene matches. CDR3 bases: TGCGCCATCTTCCGGACAGGGAACTCCTACGAGCAGTACTTC. Residues: CAIFRTGNSYEQYF.

This CDR3 is CASSEGWNTEAFF. The CDR3 DNA reads TGTGCCAGTAGTGAAGGATGGAACACTGAAGCTTTCTTT. The chain has TRBV19 and TRBJ1-1; no clear D. The V gene's germline CDR1 is LNHDA and CDR2 SQIVND (reference sequence). V was cut by 5 bases and J by 1 base, with 8 bases left in between. The CDR3 is made up of 13 amino acids.

This clonotype was picked up many times. V is TRBV5-6 and J is TRBJ2-7; 11 bases are shared with TRBD1. The V gene's germline CDR1 is SGHDT and CDR2 YYEEEE. V gave up 7 bases and J gave up 2 bases; unmatched junction bases: 5. This CDR3 region has 14 residues. The CDR3 loop is CASRPGQGAYEQYF. DNA for the CDR3: TGTGCCAGCCGGCCGGGACAGGGGGCCTACGAGCAGTACTTC.

There are a few counts of this clonotype. The CDR3 DNA reads TGTGCCAGTCTAAAACAGGGGAGAACGGATCAGCCCCAGCATTTT. This sequence encodes CASLKQGRTDQPQHF. The chain uses TRBV19 and TRBJ1-5; 7 nucleotides match TRBD1. The CDR3 has 15 residues. V lost 8 bases, J lost 5 bases, and 12 bases stayed unmatched. CDR1 is LNHDA and CDR2 is SQIVND in the germline V gene (reference sequence).

In its sample, this clonotype was seen once. The rearrangement uses TRBV20-1 and TRBJ2-7; TRBD2 matches at 8 bases. The CDR3 runs 13 residues. In germline, CDR1 is DFQATT, CDR2 SNEGSKA (reference sequence). Germline trimming cut 0 bases from V and 10 bases from J; bases unmatched to any gene: 8. CDR3 nucleotide sequence: TGCAGTGCTAGAGACGACGGGGGGGCAAACCAGTACTTC. Translating it yields CSARDDGGANQYF.

About this clonotype: One junction end disagrees with the germline gene, perhaps due to a read error. This chain's CDR3 is CASSVARGMNTEAFF. CDR3 sequence (DNA): TGTGCCAGCAGCGTAGCTCGGGGGATGAACACTGAAGCTTTCTTT. V usage is TRBV5-1 and J usage is TRBJ1-1; TRBD1 is a possible D gene (5 bases). Germline CDR1 is SGHRS and CDR2 is YFSETQ. This CDR3 region has 15 residues.

The chain recombines TRBV7-9 with TRBJ1-4, with no clear D. V gave up 5 bases and J gave up 8 bases, with 9 bases separating them. Germline CDR1 SEHNR, CDR2 FQNEAQ (reference sequence). The CDR3 length is 12 residues. The DNA of the CDR3 is TGTGCCAGCAGCGCAGACCTGGAAAAACTGTTTTTT. Amino acids: CASSADLEKLFF.

The rearrangement joins TRBV9 to TRBJ2-1, with a weak D call TRBD1 (6 bases). Trimming pared 0 bases from V and 9 bases from J, leaving 19 bases between. The CDR3 has 16 residues. CDR1 is SGDLS, CDR2 YYNGEE, per germline. The CDR3, as DNA: TGTGCCAGCAGCGTAGAGGGACACCCACGGGACGGTGAGCAGTTCTTC. Translating it yields CASSVEGHPRDGEQFF. The full variable domain, completed using reference TRBV9 and TRBJ2-1, is DSGVTQTPKHLITATGQRVTLRCSPRSGDLSVYWYQQSLDQGLQFLIQYYNGEERAKGNILERFSAQQFPDLHSELNLSSLELGDSALYFCASSVEGHPRDGEQFFGPGTRLTVL.

This clonotype was detected many times. The chain carries TRBV7-3 and TRBJ2-1; 7 bases line up with TRBD1. The V gene end was trimmed by 3 bases and the J gene end by 5 bases; junction bases not matched to a gene: 13. Germline V gene lookup returns CDR1 SGHTA and CDR2 FQGTGA. CDR3 length equals 17 residues. CDR3 sequence (DNA): TGTGCCAGCAGCTTGAAAAAGGCCTGGGACAGCCACAATGAGCAGTTCTTC. This encodes CASSLKKAWDSHNEQFF.

This clonotype was seen repeatedly, ten times or more. J is TRBJ1-1 and V is TRBV5-1; maybe TRBD1 (6 bases). The CDR3 length is 15 residues. Between the trimmed V and J ends, which lost 5 bases and 0 bases, there was a span of 14 bases. Germline lookup yields CDR1 SGHRS and CDR2 YFSETQ. The CDR3 here is CASREGVLMNTEAFF. CDR3 DNA sequence: TGCGCCAGCAGGGAGGGGGTATTAATGAACACTGAAGCTTTCTTT.

This clonotype was recorded many times. V is TRBV7-6 and J is TRBJ2-7; D could derive from TRBD1 or TRBD2 (5 bases each). Per germline, CDR1 SGHVS and CDR2 FNYEAQ. CDR3 length equals 15 residues. V gave up 4 bases and J gave up 3 bases, with 16 bases separating them. The CDR3 nucleotides read TGTGCCAGCAGCTCCTATGGGGGTGGAGTCTACGAGCAGTACTTC. It yields the protein CASSSYGGGVYEQYF.

The chain joins TRBV10-2 to TRBJ1-5, with D unclear. The CDR3 sequence is 13 residues long. Trimming pared 4 bases from V and 3 bases from J, leaving 7 bases between. Germline V gene sequence: CDR1 WSHSY, CDR2 SAAADI. For the CDR3, the DNA is TGCGCCAGCAGTGTTCAGTCCAATCAGCCCCAGCATTTT. This gives the protein CASSVQSNQPQHF.

The chain employs TRBV10-3 and TRBJ2-3; the match to TRBD1 covers 9 bases. The CDR3 runs 18 residues. The germline V gene encodes CDR1 ENHRY and CDR2 SYGVKD. Trimming removed 4 bases from V and 0 bases from J; junction bases left unmatched: 11. In DNA form, the CDR3 reads TGTGCCATCAGTGGGGGGGGACAGGGACCAACTAGCACAGATACGCAGTATTTT. Amino acid sequence: CAISGGGQGPTSTDTQYF.

This clonotype occurred many times. This CDR3 reads CASSKFPLDRGLYNEQFF. Here the CDR3 DNA reads TGTGCCAGTAGTAAATTTCCCCTGGACAGGGGTCTCTACAATGAGCAGTTCTTC. This chain joins TRBV19 and TRBJ2-1, with TRBD1 matching 9 bases. The CDR3 sequence is 18 residues long. Germline V gene data show CDR1 as LNHDA and CDR2 as SQIVND (reference sequence). V dropped 4 bases and J dropped 3; count of bases not matched to a gene: 13.

In this sample, this clonotype turned up many times. The chain is built from TRBV2 and TRBJ2-7; D is ambiguous. This CDR3 has 15 residues. The germline CDR1 and CDR2 sequences are SNHLY and FYNNEI. Trimming left V 3 bases short and J 2 bases short, with 14 bases between. This chain's CDR3 is CASSDPVIGPYEQYF. The CDR3 DNA reads as TGTGCCAGCAGTGACCCGGTGATAGGCCCCTACGAGCAGTACTTC.

This sequence joins TRBV7-9 and TRBJ2-5; 7 bases are a match to TRBD2. The germline V gene has CDR1 SEHNR and CDR2 FQNEAQ (reference sequence). The CDR3 has 11 residues. The ends lost 8 bases at V and 4 bases at J; junction bases unmatched: 1. Here the CDR3 DNA reads TGTGCCAGCGCGGGAGCAGAGACCCAGTACTTC. Translation: CASAGAETQYF.

The gene calls are TRBV7-8 and TRBJ2-1, with TRBD2 matching 10 bases. Per germline, CDR1 SGHVS and CDR2 FQNEAQ. The CDR3 runs 14 residues. The trim removed 3 bases at V and 7 bases at J, leaving 3 bases unmatched. The CDR3 region is CASSLELAGNEQFF. The CDR3 nucleotides are TGTGCCAGCAGCTTGGAACTAGCGGGGAATGAGCAGTTCTTC.

The V and J genes are TRBV12-3 or TRBV12-4 and TRBJ1-1; tentative D call: TRBD1 (6 bases). The CDR3 spans 15 residues. The ends were cut back, 6 bases at V and 7 bases at J, with 21 bases in the middle. DNA of the CDR3: TGTGCCAGCAGCCAAACAGGGAGGAGGTATCGTGAAGCTTTCTTT. This gives the protein CASSQTGRRYREAFF.

About this clonotype itself: Lacking the conserved final phenylalanine or tryptophan, this CDR3 likely reflects a read error. V usage is TRBV7-3 and J usage is TRBJ2-1; D is undetermined. Per the germline V gene, CDR1 is SGHTA and CDR2 is FQGTGA. This CDR3 comprises 15 residues. The CDR3 here is CASSPDRPPYNEQFS. The CDR3 nucleotides are TGCGCCAGCAGCCCGGATAGGCCCCCCTACAATGAGCAGTTCTCC.